These 15 T cell receptor beta chains share one sample of origin, sequenced in a study of blood T cell repertoires in COVID-19. This table comes from immunoSEQ multiplex PCR, and its TCRdb copy is limited to in-frame clones, with some not included. The sample yields 110,000 to 150,000 clones, roughly 84% seen once. Input material: peripheral blood. The receptors shown here come from a woman aged 55-69 years with acute or convalescent COVID-19.

The chain has TRBV27 and TRBJ1-1; TRBD1 might be the D (5 bases). Germline CDR1 and CDR2: MNHEY and SMNVEV (reference sequence). Between the trimmed V and J ends, which lost 9 bases and 3 bases, there was a span of 17 bases. This CDR3 is built from 14 residues. The CDR3 sequence: CASGGGFRDTEAFF. The CDR3 DNA reads as TGTGCCAGTGGGGGGGGGTTCAGGGACACTGAAGCTTTCTTT.

This clone was seen a few times. V usage is TRBV14 and J usage is TRBJ2-1; 10 bases map to TRBD2. J gave up 1 base and V 0 bases, and 9 bases lay outside the gene matches. The CDR3 loop spans 19 amino acids. CDR1 SGHDN and CDR2 FVKESK come from the germline V gene. The CDR3 DNA follows: TGTGCCAGCAGCCAAGAAGGAGGAGCGGGGGGGCCGTCCTACAATGAGCAGTTCTTC. Amino acid sequence: CASSQEGGAGGPSYNEQFF.

This clone was seen a few times. Other DNA sequences within the sample encode an identical CDR3. This chain connects TRBV29-1 to TRBJ1-1, with 8 bases identical to TRBD1. CDR1 is SQVTM and CDR2 is ANQGSEA in the germline V gene. CDR3 length: 13 residues. The trim removed 7 bases at V and 0 bases at J, leaving 4 bases unmatched. The CDR3 DNA reads as TGCAGCGCCAACAGGGGGATGAACACTGAAGCTTTCTTT. It encodes CSANRGMNTEAFF. The whole variable domain, remainder taken from reference TRBV29-1 and TRBJ1-1, is SAVISQKPSRDICQRGTSLTIQCQVDSQVTMMFWYRQQPGQSLTLIATANQGSEATYESGFVIDKFPISRPNLTFSTLTVSNMSPEDSSIYLCSANRGMNTEAFFGQGTRLTVV.

This clone was seen once. The CDR3 sequence is CASSYSGQGTDTQYF. As DNA, the CDR3 is TGTGCCAGCAGTTACTCAGGACAGGGCACAGATACGCAGTATTTT. The chain employs TRBV6-5 and TRBJ2-3, with TRBD1 matching 7 bases. The trim removed 0 bases at V and 1 base at J, leaving 1 base unmatched. The germline V gene encodes CDR1 MNHEY and CDR2 SVGAGI. The CDR3 contains 15 residues.

The rearrangement links TRBV11-3 to TRBJ2-1; 8 bases are shared with TRBD2. V shed 1 base, J shed 4 bases, and the junction held 3 bases outside the gene matches. The germline CDR1 and CDR2 sequences are SGHNT and YENEEA. The CDR3 has 15 residues. The CDR3 here is CASSLAGGPYNEQFF. For the CDR3, the DNA is TGTGCCAGCAGCTTAGCGGGGGGGCCTTACAATGAGCAGTTCTTC.

CDR3 sequence: CASSIGGITTNEKLFF. CDR3 nucleotides: TGTGCCAGTAGTATCGGAGGGATAACAACTAATGAAAAACTGTTTTTT. The chain uses TRBV19 and TRBJ1-4; no reliable D call. V was trimmed by 3 bases and J by 0 bases, leaving 11 bases between them. Germline V gene sequence: CDR1 LNHDA, CDR2 SQIVND (reference sequence). This CDR3 is 16 amino acids long.

The chain uses TRBV20-1 and TRBJ2-5; the D gene is possibly TRBD1 (6 bases). Germline V gene lookup returns CDR1 DFQATT and CDR2 SNEGSKA (reference sequence). Trimming shortened V by 3 bases and J by 2 bases, and 13 bases separated the two germline ends. The CDR3 has 14 amino acids. CDR3 coding DNA: TGCAGTGCTAGTTCCTGGCAGGGGCAAGAGACCCAGTACTTC. Amino acids: CSASSWQGQETQYF.

The chain uses TRBV30 and TRBJ2-3; 11 nucleotides align to TRBD2. V dropped 2 bases and J dropped 0; count of bases not matched to a gene: 4. Germline lookup yields CDR1 GTSNPN and CDR2 SVGIG (reference sequence). The CDR3 runs to 16 residues. CDR3 sequence: CAWSQTSGTSTDTQYF. DNA for the CDR3: TGTGCCTGGAGTCAGACTAGCGGGACTAGCACAGATACGCAGTATTTT.

This clone was seen a few times. This chain links TRBV30 with TRBJ1-1; D is perhaps TRBD1 (5 bases). The CDR3 covers 13 residues. The germline CDR1 and CDR2 sequences are GTSNPN and SVGIG (reference sequence). The V end was cut by 2 bases, the J end by 1 base, with 8 bases between. The CDR3 bases are TGTGCCTGGAGTCCGGGGGGGAACACTGAAGCTTTCTTT. Its protein is CAWSPGGNTEAFF.

The rearrangement uses TRBV27 and TRBJ2-7, with D possibly matching TRBD1 (5 bases). V was trimmed by 1 base and J by 2 bases, leaving 9 bases between them. The CDR3 runs 14 residues. Germline loops: CDR1 MNHEY, CDR2 SMNVEV (reference sequence). CDR3 sequence (DNA): TGTGCCAGCAGTTTATTCCAGGGCCCCTACGAGCAGTACTTC. This gives the protein CASSLFQGPYEQYF.

The V gene is TRBV6-1, the J gene TRBJ2-2; D unclear. The CDR3 loop spans 14 amino acids. Trimming stripped 1 base from V and 8 bases from J, with 11 bases between. Per germline, CDR1 MNHNS and CDR2 SASEGT. Here the CDR3 reads CASSEGHPRGELFF. In DNA form, the CDR3 reads TGTGCCAGCAGTGAAGGCCACCCACGGGGGGAGCTGTTTTTT.

The rearrangement joins TRBV4-2 to TRBJ1-4, with TRBD1 identical over 9 bases. Germline CDR1 and CDR2: LGHNA and YNFKEQ. The CDR3 has 16 residues. The trim removed 1 base at V and 7 bases at J, leaving 7 bases unmatched. This CDR3 is CASSQAGQGFFEKLFF. CDR3 nucleotides: TGTGCCAGCAGCCAAGCGGGACAGGGTTTTTTTGAAAAACTGTTTTTT.

V and J are TRBV28 and TRBJ1-2; 10 bases are shared with TRBD1. There are 16 residues in the CDR3. The V segment lost 5 bases and the J segment 4 bases; nucleotides outside the gene matches: 10. Germline V gene lookup returns CDR1 MDHEN and CDR2 SYDVKM. The CDR3 region is CASSTGTGEVSYGYTF. The CDR3 DNA reads as TGTGCCAGCAGTACCGGGACAGGGGAAGTGAGCTATGGCTACACCTTC.

V is TRBV6-2 or TRBV6-3 and J is TRBJ2-1, with TRBD2 matching over 11 bases. The germline V gene has CDR1 MNHEY and CDR2 SVGEGT. Trimming cost V 0 bases and J 7 bases; bases outside gene matches: 11. This CDR3 is built from 18 residues. The chain's CDR3 is CASSYSGLAGSSENEQFF. The CDR3 DNA reads as TGTGCCAGCAGTTACTCCGGACTAGCGGGCTCCTCGGAGAATGAGCAGTTCTTC.

The chain recombines TRBV18 with TRBJ2-5; D gene ambiguous. Trimming removed 5 bases at V and 2 bases at J, with 15 bases between. Germline V gene sequence: CDR1 KGHSH, CDR2 LQKENI. This CDR3 has 15 amino acids. CDR3 loop: CASSVSPNEQETQYF. CDR3 nucleotide sequence: TGTGCCAGCTCAGTTAGCCCTAACGAACAAGAGACCCAGTACTTC.